The present TCR beta chain was sequenced within a study of blood T cell repertoires in COVID-19 (dated by TCRdb to 2019 to 2021). General notes on the study: Collaborator samples came from the United States, Italy and Spain and covered acute and convalescent phases of COVID-19. The prospective study material was composed of cDNA or gDNA derived from T cells, B-cell-depleted T cells, or PBMCs. Subjects who had been exposed to COVID-19, were actively infected with it, or had recovered from it provided the deeply sampled blood TCRbeta repertoires that made up the dataset. The repertoires were made available in a free public database intended to serve as a resource for research on the immune response to SARS-CoV-2. Samples came from the ongoing ImmuneRACE study (first 160 participants) plus 1,254 subjects from 6 global collaborators. A de-identified subject ID, COVID-19 status, age in years and sex were almost always included in the sample metadata. Where HLA class I and class II types were available, the types were taken from metadata supplied by the sample provider, not from assay-based typing. On the study overall, not on this receptor specifically: The amount of clinical and demographic metadata varied by source and participant and was provided uncurated.

Collaborating institutions collected whole blood in K2EDTA tubes following their own protocols. For TCRbeta analysis, collaborators shipped samples as frozen whole blood, isolated PBMCs, or DNA extracted from either of those sample types. TCRbeta CDR3 regions were amplified from genomic DNA by means of the immunoSEQ Assay, a bias-controlled multiplex PCR. The authors processed their data as follows. The number of nucleated cells in each sample was estimated by amplification of reference gene primers within the assay. To quantify the absolute abundance of each unique TCRbeta CDR3 rearrangement, sequence reads were collapsed and filtered. For each sample, productive Simpson clonality was calculated as the square root of Simpson's diversity index across productive rearrangements. TCRdb carries this immuneACCESS record with in-frame sequences only. Its versions omit some clonotypes, under half of them owing to an unresolved V gene in the studies checked, with the rest unexplained. That table supplies the V and J calls and clone size; D and trimming were determined from the DNA. The sample table records approximately 150,000 clones; about 80% of these occur just once. The top ten constitute under 2.5% of the sample.

With regard to this clone: It lacks a known antigen. Nothing much larger sits one base from this clone, and base qualities are not available.

Taken from cysteine to phenylalanine, the CDR3 has 16 residues. Only the CDR3 portion is preserved as DNA: 48 bases, with reading frame beginning at the first base. The germline V gene specifies KGHSH as CDR1 and LQKENI as CDR2. V lost 2 bases and J lost 0 bases; the stretch between them is 13 bases long. Specimen: peripheral blood. The V and J segments used are TRBV18 and TRBJ1-1; tentative D gene TRBD1, with 6 bases matching. This clonotype originated in a man between 65 and 79 years old with acute or convalescent COVID-19. The CDR3 in this case is CASSPVGGAVNTEAFF. The DNA is as follows: TGTGCCAGCTCACCAGTTGGGGGGGCGGTGAACACTGAAGCTTTCTTT. When the CDR3 is completed using the reference TRBV18 and TRBJ1-1 genes on either side, the full variable domain is NAGVMQNPRHLVRRRGQEARLRCSPMKGHSHVYWYRQLPEEGLKFMVYLQKENIIDESGMPKERFSAEFPKEGPSILRIQQVVRGDSAAYFCASSPVGGAVNTEAFFGQGTRLTVV.